The 27 T cell receptor beta chains below all came from one sample that was sequenced in a study of blood T cell repertoires in COVID-19. TCRdb's table, derived via immunoSEQ multiplex PCR, lists solely in-frame clones and lacks some. Counted here are 250,000 to 300,000 clones, roughly 90% occurring once; the ten biggest clones make up under 2.5%. Sequenced input: PBMCs or T cells enriched from blood (not recorded which). The source of these receptors is a woman aged 55-75 years who had recovered from COVID-19.

The chain joins TRBV19 to TRBJ1-5, with TRBD1 as a possible D gene (6 bases). This CDR3 is 14 amino acids long. V lost 3 bases and J lost 5, with 11 bases in between. Germline V gene data show CDR1 as LNHDA and CDR2 as SQIVND (reference sequence). CDR3 loop: CASSITGPYQPQHF. Written as DNA, the CDR3 is TGTGCCAGTAGTATCACAGGGCCGTATCAGCCCCAGCATTTT.

This clone was counted once. The V call is TRBV29-1, the J call TRBJ2-3, with D unresolved. V lost 6 bases, J lost 6 bases, and 7 bases lay in between. The CDR3 consists of 10 residues. The germline gives CDR1 SQVTM, CDR2 ANQGSEA. Written as DNA, the CDR3 is TGCAGCGTCGGAGAGGATACGCAGTATTTT. It encodes CSVGEDTQYF.

This sequence joins TRBV6-5 and TRBJ1-4, with a weak D call TRBD1 (6 bases). Deletions cut 6 bases from V and 7 bases from J, with 18 bases between. The CDR3 runs to 15 residues. Germline CDR1 is MNHEY and CDR2 is SVGAGI. CDR3 nucleotide sequence: TGTGCCAGCAGACCCTTTTTCCGGGACACTGAAAAACTGTTTTTT. Translating gives CASRPFFRDTEKLFF.

The rearrangement uses TRBV7-3 and TRBJ2-7; D ambiguous. The V end lost 5 bases, the J end lost 0 bases, and 11 bases lay between the germline ends. Germline CDR1 and CDR2: SGHTA and FQGTGA. The CDR3 spans 14 residues. The CDR3 DNA sequence: TGTGCCAGCAGCCCGTCAGGTAGCTCCTACGAGCAGTACTTC. This sequence encodes CASSPSGSSYEQYF.

The chain combines TRBV5-1 with TRBJ2-7; TRBD2 matches 13 bases. Germline V gene data show CDR1 as SGHRS and CDR2 as YFSETQ. After removal of 1 base from V and 3 bases from J, the junction contained 16 bases not matched to a gene. The CDR3 has 20 residues. CDR3 amino acids: CASSLRSGRTSGSRFYEQYF. The CDR3 region has the DNA TGCGCCAGCAGCTTGAGGTCAGGGCGGACTAGCGGGAGCAGGTTCTACGAGCAGTACTTC. The variable domain in full, with the rest retrieved from reference TRBV5-1 and TRBJ2-7, is KAGVTQTPRYLIKTRGQQVTLSCSPISGHRSVSWYQQTPGQGLQFLFEYFSETQRNKGNFPGRFSGRQFSNSRSEMNVSTLELGDSALYLCASSLRSGRTSGSRFYEQYFGPGTRLTVT.

Written as DNA, the CDR3 is TGTGCCAGCAGCGTCACGACTAGCGGGGGCCTGAGCTCCTACAATGAGCAGTTCTTC. This translates into CASSVTTSGGLSSYNEQFF. The V call is TRBV9, the J call TRBJ2-1; 12 bases are a match to TRBD2. In germline, CDR1 is SGDLS, CDR2 YYNGEE. This CDR3 region has 19 residues. V was pared by 2 bases and J by 0 bases, with 9 bases of the junction left unmatched.

V and J are TRBV27 and TRBJ1-2; D unresolved. There are 13 residues in the CDR3. V dropped 4 bases and J dropped 4 bases, with 10 bases sitting between them. CDR1 and CDR2 (germline): MNHEY, SMNVEV (reference sequence). The CDR3 bases are TGTGCCAGCAGTTCCCTCGGAGGCTATGGCTACACCTTC. This gives the protein CASSSLGGYGYTF.

The chain couples TRBV10-3 to TRBJ2-7; 7 bases map to TRBD2. The V gene end was trimmed by 6 bases and the J gene end by 2 bases; junction bases not matched to a gene: 13. Germline V CDR1 and CDR2: ENHRY, SYGVKD. This CDR3 region has 16 residues. The CDR3 DNA follows: TGTGCCATCAGCCCCCAAGGTAGCGGGCGGACCTACGAGCAGTACTTC. It specifies CAISPQGSGRTYEQYF.

The sample holds one count of this clone. The chain couples TRBV5-1 to TRBJ1-5; D is possibly TRBD1 (6 bases). The CDR3 contains 15 residues. Trimming took off 0 bases at V and 3 bases at J, with 10 bases between the two ends. The V gene's germline CDR1 is SGHRS and CDR2 YFSETQ. CDR3 DNA sequence: TGCGCCAGCAGCTTGGGCCAGGGGTACAATCAGCCCCAGCATTTT. It codes for CASSLGQGYNQPQHF.

The chain couples TRBV5-6 to TRBJ2-5, with D tentatively TRBD1 (6 bases). Germline CDR1 and CDR2: SGHDT and YYEEEE. This CDR3 is built from 16 residues. V was pared by 4 bases and J by 5 bases, with 21 bases between. The CDR3 nucleotides are TGTGCCAGCAGCCGATTTGTGGGTCAGGGGAAGGAGACCCAGTACTTC. It translates to CASSRFVGQGKETQYF.

V usage is TRBV28 and J usage is TRBJ2-7, with 12 bases matching TRBD2. Germline CDR1 MDHEN, CDR2 SYDVKM. V was pared by 4 bases and J by 5 bases, with 3 bases of the junction left unmatched. The CDR3 is made up of 14 amino acids. The CDR3 reads CASSSLAGGHEQYF. For the CDR3, the DNA is TGTGCCAGCAGTTCCCTAGCGGGAGGGCACGAGCAGTACTTC.

This chain uses TRBV3-1 (or the pseudogene TRBV3-2) with TRBJ1-4; TRBD1 agrees at 7 bases. After removal of 4 bases from V and 7 bases from J, the junction contained 6 bases not matched to a gene. The CDR3 is made up of 14 amino acids. In germline, CDR1 is LGHDT, CDR2 YNNKEL (reference sequence). The CDR3 protein is CASSRRSGGEKLFF. DNA for the CDR3: TGTGCCAGCAGCCGTCGATCAGGGGGTGAAAAACTGTTTTTT.

This clone was seen only once. The chain recombines TRBV6-5 with TRBJ1-1, with D unresolved. The germline V and J ends were trimmed by 7 bases and 4 bases, with 7 bases remaining between them. Germline-derived CDR1 and CDR2 are MNHEY and SVGAGI. CDR3 length: 11 amino acids. CDR3 residues: CASMRATEAFF. As DNA, the CDR3 is TGTGCCAGCATGAGGGCCACTGAAGCTTTCTTT.

The chain recombines TRBV10-3 with TRBJ2-1; no reliable D call. V was cut by 6 bases and J by 4 bases, with 10 bases left in between. Germline loops: CDR1 ENHRY, CDR2 SYGVKD. The length of the CDR3 is 13 residues. The CDR3 DNA follows: TGTGCCATCAGGGAGACATTTTACAATGAGCAGTTCTTC. Protein product: CAIRETFYNEQFF.

This sequence joins TRBV15 and TRBJ2-3, with a weak D call TRBD1 (7 bases). The CDR3 spans 15 residues. CDR1 is LNHNV, CDR2 YYDKDF, per germline (reference sequence). Trimming stripped 5 bases from V and 0 bases from J, with 12 bases between. The CDR3 nucleotides read TGTGCCACCAGCGCCAGGGGGGTTAGCACAGATACGCAGTATTTT. It codes for CATSARGVSTDTQYF.

The rearrangement links TRBV19 to TRBJ2-2, with 14 bases fitting TRBD2. The CDR3 runs 18 residues. Germline V gives CDR1 LNHDA, CDR2 SQIVND (reference sequence). Trimming cost V 6 bases and J 3 bases; bases outside gene matches: 9. CDR3 protein: CASRVTSGGALDTGELFF. CDR3 nucleotide sequence: TGTGCCAGTAGGGTGACTAGCGGGGGGGCCTTGGACACCGGGGAGCTGTTTTTT.

CDR3 nucleotides: TGTGCCAGCAGTTTACGACACGGTGACGGCTACACCTTC. Protein: CASSLRHGDGYTF. The chain couples TRBV28 to TRBJ1-2; D is undetermined. The V gene's germline CDR1 is MDHEN and CDR2 SYDVKM. There are 13 residues in the CDR3. The V gene lost 2 bases and the J gene lost 8 bases, with 12 bases spanning the gap.

V gene TRBV5-1 combines with J gene TRBJ2-5; D unresolved. Per germline, CDR1 SGHRS and CDR2 YFSETQ. Trimming removed 3 bases from V and 2 bases from J, with 11 bases in between. The CDR3 is 14 amino acids. CDR3 coding DNA: TGCGCCAGCAGCTCCCTTCTCCTACAAGAGACCCAGTACTTC. Encoded protein: CASSSLLLQETQYF. Together with reference TRBV5-1 and TRBJ2-5, the CDR3 gives the full variable domain: KAGVTQTPRYLIKTRGQQVTLSCSPISGHRSVSWYQQTPGQGLQFLFEYFSETQRNKGNFPGRFSGRQFSNSRSEMNVSTLELGDSALYLCASSSLLLQETQYFGPGTRLLVL.

V is TRBV25-1 and J is TRBJ1-5; D remains ambiguous. V was trimmed by 6 bases and J by 6 bases, leaving 9 bases between them. This CDR3 is built from 12 residues. Germline CDR1 and CDR2: MGHDK and SYGVNS. The CDR3: CASSFAGQPQHF. The CDR3 DNA reads as TGTGCCAGCAGCTTCGCGGGTCAGCCCCAGCATTTT.

This chain uses TRBV30 with TRBJ2-1, with D hard to call. Germline V gene data show CDR1 as GTSNPN and CDR2 as SVGIG (reference sequence). This CDR3 region has 12 residues. Trimming shortened V by 6 bases and J by 4 bases, and 10 bases separated the two germline ends. This CDR3 is CACRGRYNEQFF. DNA of the CDR3: TGTGCCTGTCGCGGCAGATACAATGAGCAGTTCTTC.

CDR3 amino acids: CSVAPPGGAFF. The CDR3, as DNA: TGCAGCGTTGCCCCCCCCGGGGGAGCTTTCTTT. The chain couples TRBV29-1 to TRBJ1-1; D is perhaps TRBD1 (5 bases). This CDR3 contains 11 residues. V was clipped by 4 bases and J by 10 bases, with 13 bases between them. The germline V gene has CDR1 SQVTM and CDR2 ANQGSEA.

The genes are TRBV3-1 (or the pseudogene TRBV3-2) and TRBJ1-2; 7 nucleotides match TRBD1. There are 17 residues in the CDR3. The germline V gene encodes CDR1 LGHDT and CDR2 YNNKEL (reference sequence). With V trimmed by 0 bases and J by 0 bases, 7 bases remained unmatched. CDR3 nucleotides: TGTGCCAGCAGCCAAGAGTGGGACAGACAAGCTAACTATGGCTACACCTTC. This translates into CASSQEWDRQANYGYTF.

The V and J genes are TRBV7-6 and TRBJ1-1; no clear D gene. CDR3 length equals 16 residues. V was shortened by 7 bases and J by 0 bases, with 18 bases between the two germline ends. Germline-derived CDR1 and CDR2 are SGHVS and FNYEAQ. CDR3: CASTSQEVRMNTEAFF. The CDR3 nucleotides are TGTGCCAGCACCTCCCAGGAAGTTCGGATGAACACTGAAGCTTTCTTT.

The J gene is TRBJ1-6, the V gene TRBV28; possibly TRBD1 for D (6 bases). CDR3 length: 15 amino acids. Trimming stripped 3 bases from V and 5 bases from J, with 11 bases between. Germline-derived CDR1 and CDR2 are MDHEN and SYDVKM. The CDR3 loop is CASSLPAGDNSPLHF. CDR3 in DNA: TGTGCCAGCAGTTTGCCGGCAGGGGATAATTCACCCCTCCACTTT.

This rearrangement joins TRBV10-3 to TRBJ1-2; D perhaps matches TRBD1 (6 bases). CDR1 and CDR2 (germline): ENHRY, SYGVKD. The CDR3 has 14 amino acids. V was clipped by 4 bases and J by 4 bases, with 13 bases between them. CDR3 coding DNA: TGTGCCATCAGTGGAACAGGGTACACCTATGGCTACACCTTC. Amino acid sequence: CAISGTGYTYGYTF.

The gene calls are TRBV7-9 and TRBJ2-7, with a tentative D call TRBD2 (6 bases). Germline V gives CDR1 SEHNR, CDR2 FQNEAQ (reference sequence). V shed 5 bases and J shed 0 bases, with 20 bases lying between them. The CDR3 contains 17 residues. The CDR3 DNA is TGTGCCAGCAGCCCGTTCACCGTTAGCGGTAGCTCCTACGAGCAGTACTTC. It codes for CASSPFTVSGSSYEQYF.

This clone is a singleton in its sample. In the same sample, other DNA sequences code for this CDR3. The chain uses TRBV5-1 and TRBJ1-1; no reliable D call. Per the germline V gene, CDR1 is SGHRS and CDR2 is YFSETQ. The CDR3 runs to 11 residues. V shed 0 bases and J shed 11 bases, with 8 bases lying between them. The CDR3 sequence: CASSLGTEAFF. CDR3 sequence (DNA): TGCGCCAGCAGCTTGGGAACAGAGGCTTTCTTT.